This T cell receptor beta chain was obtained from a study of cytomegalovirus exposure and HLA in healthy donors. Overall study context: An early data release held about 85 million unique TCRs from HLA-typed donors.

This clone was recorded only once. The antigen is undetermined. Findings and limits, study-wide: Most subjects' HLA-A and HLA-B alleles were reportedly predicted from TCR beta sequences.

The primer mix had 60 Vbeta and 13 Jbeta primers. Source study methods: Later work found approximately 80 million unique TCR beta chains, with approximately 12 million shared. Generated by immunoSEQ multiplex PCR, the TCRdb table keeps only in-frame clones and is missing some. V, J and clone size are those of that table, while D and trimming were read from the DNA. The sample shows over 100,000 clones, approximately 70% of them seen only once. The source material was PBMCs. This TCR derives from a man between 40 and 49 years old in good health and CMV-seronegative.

DNA for the CDR3: TGTGCCAGCAGTAAACAGGGGGCCTATTATTCCTACGAGCAGTACTTC. This codes for CASSKQGAYYSYEQYF. The chain is built from TRBV27 and TRBJ2-7; the match to TRBD1 covers 9 bases. The germline V gene has CDR1 MNHEY and CDR2 SMNVEV (reference sequence). The CDR3 spans 16 residues. V lost 5 bases to trimming and J lost 1 base; unmatched junction nucleotides: 9.